This T cell receptor beta chain was captured in a study of shared clonotypes between healthy human individuals. Study background: Each donor contributed plates that comprised three CD4 naive, three CD4 memory, two CD8 naive and one CD8 memory.

This clone was observed a few times. For each subset, genomic DNA was distributed in equal portions over several immunoSEQ plates. The method was immunoSEQ multiplex PCR; TCRdb's version includes in-frame clones alone and lacks a portion of them. The profile covers 2,100,000 or so clones, with around 95% appearing a single time and roughly 0.13% taken by the ten largest. The sequencing input was naive CD4+ T cells sorted from blood. The subset: CD45RA+ positively selected. The sequence derives from a man aged 18-30 years in good health.

The CDR3 reads CASRLTGTHEQYF. The CDR3 DNA is TGTGCCAGCCGATTGACAGGAACCCACGAGCAGTACTTC. This chain uses TRBV2 with TRBJ2-7; D possibly corresponds to TRBD1 (6 bases). The CDR3 loop spans 13 amino acids. The germline gives CDR1 SNHLY, CDR2 FYNNEI. V dropped 8 bases and J dropped 5 bases, with 16 bases sitting between them.